This T cell receptor beta chain stems from a study of beta chain features in type 1 diabetes. On the study more broadly: No patient-donor differences in age, gender, total cells or subset yield. Study results and caveats: Type 1 diabetes patients had moderately but significantly shorter TCRB CDR3s in all four CD4+ subsets. Naive, central memory and Treg TCRB repertoires appeared more alike in patients than in healthy donors.

With regard to this clone: Its antigen is currently unknown.

Trimming took off 0 bases at V and 5 bases at J, with 16 bases between the two ends. The CDR3 covers 16 residues. Germline values: CDR1 SGHVS, CDR2 FQNEAQ. The isolated RNA, all of it, was reverse transcribed, so expressed TCRB transcripts were what got sequenced. Libraries were prepared by immunoSEQ multiplex PCR; TCRdb keeps only in-frame clonotypes and omits some of them. The sample has 150,000 to 200,000 clones, almost 65% seen once. The rearrangement joins TRBV7-8 to TRBJ2-5; possibly TRBD2 for D (5 bases). Sequencing used naive CD4+ T cells from blood. The clonotype originates from a man aged 25 to 45 with type 1 diabetes. As DNA, the CDR3 is TGTGCCAGCAGCTTAGCGCGGGTGCTGGTAGGGGAGACCCAGTACTTC. Translated, it gives CASSLARVLVGETQYF.